The entry below gives a single T cell receptor (beta chain) sequence along with its context. This record belongs to a study of blood T cell repertoires in COVID-19. Profiled with immunoSEQ multiplex PCR; TCRdb holds only in-frame clones, not every one. The table lists 100,000 to 150,000 clones, roughly 90% of them singletons, with roughly 1.2% in the top ten. Trimming cost V 4 bases and J 5 bases, with 9 bases left between them. CDR1 is LNHNV and CDR2 is YYDKDF in the germline V gene (reference sequence). This CDR3 has 13 amino acids. Sequencing was done on a sample of peripheral blood. This chain joins TRBV15 and TRBJ1-5, with D unresolved. The receptor was isolated from a woman of 80 years or more with acute or convalescent COVID-19. Here the CDR3 reads CATSTRGYQPQHF. CDR3 nucleotide sequence: TGTGCCACCAGCACACGAGGGTATCAGCCCCAGCATTTT.